A single sample is the source of the 25 T cell receptor beta chains below, sequenced in a study of cytomegalovirus exposure and HLA in healthy donors. PCR involved 60 Vbeta and 13 Jbeta primers. Profiled with immunoSEQ multiplex PCR; TCRdb holds only in-frame clones, not every one. Of 150,000 or so clones listed, 80% to 90% were seen once; the top ten hold roughly 2.4%. Sequenced input: PBMCs. The receptors originated from a woman under 30 in good health and CMV-seronegative.

V and J are TRBV4-1 and TRBJ1-2; possibly TRBD1 for D (5 bases). Trimming cost V 0 bases and J 7 bases, with 6 bases left between them. CDR3 length: 12 amino acids. Germline loops: CDR1 MGHRA, CDR2 YSYEKL. CDR3 nucleotides: TGCGCCAGCAGCCAAGAACAGGTTGGCTACACCTTC. Protein sequence: CASSQEQVGYTF.

V is TRBV7-2 and J is TRBJ2-5; 7 bases are shared with TRBD1. The CDR3 runs 13 residues. V lost 4 bases, J lost 2 bases, and 1 base stayed unmatched. Germline V gene sequence: CDR1 SGHTA, CDR2 FQGNSA. Written as DNA, the CDR3 is TGTGCCAGCAGCTGGGGACAGCAAGAGACCCAGTACTTC. Protein sequence: CASSWGQQETQYF.

J is TRBJ2-7 and V is TRBV6-5; 8 bases agree with TRBD2. V trimming: 8 bases; J trimming: 4 bases; junction bases outside the gene matches: 10. CDR1 is MNHEY, CDR2 SVGAGI, per germline. The CDR3 is 14 amino acids. The CDR3 DNA sequence: TGTGCCAGCGCCACCGGGACTAGACAGTACGAGCAGTACTTC. Residues: CASATGTRQYEQYF.

As DNA, the CDR3 is TGCGCCAGCAGCTTGGGACAGGTGGGCTACGAGCAGTACTTC. The encoded protein is CASSLGQVGYEQYF. The genes are TRBV5-1 and TRBJ2-7, with D possibly being TRBD1 (6 bases). The CDR3 sequence is 14 residues long. Germline-derived CDR1 and CDR2 are SGHRS and YFSETQ. Trimming shortened V by 0 bases and J by 3 bases, and 10 bases separated the two germline ends.

This chain links TRBV5-1 with TRBJ1-1; D not resolved. V was pared by 3 bases and J by 4 bases, with 22 bases between. From germline, CDR1 is SGHRS and CDR2 YFSETQ. CDR3 length equals 17 residues. CDR3 amino acids: CASSSDLGGYSGTEAFF. The CDR3 coding sequence is TGCGCCAGCAGCTCGGACCTGGGCGGGTATTCGGGCACTGAAGCTTTCTTT.

The DNA of the CDR3 is TGTGCCAGCAGCTTTCGGGGTCGGACCGGCAATCAGCCCCAGCATTTT. It translates to CASSFRGRTGNQPQHF. The V gene is TRBV5-6, the J gene TRBJ1-5; D gene ambiguous. Germline CDR1 reads SGHDT; CDR2 reads YYEEEE. V lost 2 bases to trimming and J lost 2 bases, with 14 bases between them. The CDR3 extends over 16 amino acids.

The chain recombines TRBV9 with TRBJ2-5, with D tentatively TRBD1 (6 bases). With the DNA end fitting TRBJ2-7 better, the J assignment may be wrong. The CDR3 contains 14 residues. Germline V gene data show CDR1 as SGDLS and CDR2 as YYNGEE. This CDR3 reads CASSVDQGPGEQYF. The CDR3 DNA sequence: TGTGCCAGCAGCGTAGATCAGGGGCCGGGCGAGCAGTACTTC.

The chain uses TRBV7-9 and TRBJ1-1; no definite D call. The V end lost 1 base, the J end lost 8 bases, and 23 bases lay between the germline ends. In germline, CDR1 is SEHNR, CDR2 FQNEAQ (reference sequence). The CDR3 contains 17 residues. The CDR3 region is CASSLDGPGYSLNEAFF. CDR3 sequence (DNA): TGTGCCAGCAGCTTAGACGGGCCGGGGTACTCCCTCAACGAAGCTTTCTTT.

The chain links TRBV18 to TRBJ1-3, with unresolved D. Trimming took 3 bases from V and 4 from J, leaving 13 bases between them. Per germline, CDR1 KGHSH and CDR2 LQKENI. The CDR3 spans 15 residues. The CDR3 sequence is CASSPPGGFGNTIYF. In DNA, the CDR3 is TGTGCCAGCTCACCCCCGGGCGGGTTCGGAAACACCATATATTTT.

This chain connects TRBV18 to TRBJ2-5; 7 bases line up with TRBD2. The junction had 6 bases not matched to a gene; V was cut back by 0 bases and J by 5 bases. In germline, CDR1 is KGHSH, CDR2 LQKENI. The CDR3 is 15 residues long. This CDR3 is CASSPPRGREETQYF. The CDR3 nucleotides are TGTGCCAGCTCACCACCCCGCGGGAGAGAGGAGACCCAGTACTTC.

The V call is TRBV11-2, the J call TRBJ1-2; D perhaps matches TRBD1 (6 bases). Trimming stripped 5 bases from V and 4 bases from J, with 17 bases between. Germline lookup yields CDR1 SGHAT and CDR2 FQNNGV. This CDR3 has 15 amino acids. DNA for the CDR3: TGTGCCAGCAGCCCCCGGGTAGGGGGACCCTATGGCTACACCTTC. It translates to CASSPRVGGPYGYTF.

The chain combines TRBV7-3 with TRBJ2-7, with TRBD2 matching 7 bases. The V segment lost 1 base and the J segment 5 bases; nucleotides outside the gene matches: 8. The CDR3 covers 15 residues. CDR1 and CDR2 from the germline V gene are SGHTA and FQGTGA. CDR3 amino acids: CASSLRPGRTHEQYF. For the CDR3, the DNA is TGTGCCAGCAGCTTAAGGCCCGGGAGGACCCACGAGCAGTACTTC.

This clone turned up a few times. This chain links TRBV5-8 with TRBJ2-5; D not certain. Germline V gene lookup returns CDR1 SGHTS and CDR2 YDEGEE. The CDR3 runs to 10 residues. Trimming removed 8 bases at V and 5 bases at J, with 7 bases between. The CDR3 coding sequence is TGTGCCAGTCGTTCGGAGACCCAGTACTTC. It is translated as CASRSETQYF.

The gene calls are TRBV2 and TRBJ2-1, with D perhaps matching TRBD1 (8 bases). This CDR3 is built from 13 residues. Trimming removed 8 bases from V and 7 bases from J, with 15 bases in between. Germline assignment: CDR1 SNHLY and CDR2 FYNNEI. The DNA of the CDR3 is TGTGCCAGCCTTCAACAGGGGGGGAATGAGCAGTTCTTC. It specifies CASLQQGGNEQFF.

This rearrangement joins TRBV10-1 to TRBJ1-3; 10 bases map to TRBD1. The CDR3 contains 15 residues. Looked up from germline, CDR1 is WNHNN and CDR2 is SYGVQD (reference sequence). The J segment lost 7 bases and the V segment lost 8 bases, leaving 11 bases of the junction unmatched. CDR3 protein: CASSPDRGAVNTIYF. Written as DNA, the CDR3 is TGCGCCAGCTCCCCGGACAGGGGGGCAGTGAACACCATATATTTT.

This clone is a singleton in its sample. This chain joins TRBV10-1 and TRBJ2-1, with 10 bases fitting TRBD2. V trimming: 11 bases; J trimming: 9 bases; junction bases outside the gene matches: 13. CDR1 WNHNN and CDR2 SYGVQD come from the germline V gene (reference sequence). The CDR3 runs 14 residues. CDR3 bases: TGCGCCCCCTCGGCTAGCGGGAGCCCCCGTGAGCAGTTCTTC. This gives the protein CAPSASGSPREQFF.

This clone was found a few times. The chain is built from TRBV9 and TRBJ1-3; D possibly corresponds to TRBD1 (5 bases). CDR1 is SGDLS and CDR2 is YYNGEE in the germline V gene. CDR3 size: 15 residues. The ends were cut back, 0 bases at V and 4 bases at J, with 11 bases in the middle. CDR3: CASSVDRLRGNTIYF. DNA of the CDR3: TGTGCCAGCAGCGTAGACAGGTTGAGGGGAAACACCATATATTTT.

V gene TRBV4-3 combines with J gene TRBJ2-4, with D tentatively TRBD1 (6 bases). The germline CDR1 and CDR2 sequences are LGHNA and YSLEER. The V end lost 1 base, the J end lost 4 bases, and 14 bases lay between the germline ends. The CDR3 has 16 residues. CDR3 sequence: CASSQGLTGLKNIQYF. CDR3 nucleotides: TGCGCCAGCAGCCAAGGACTAACAGGGCTTAAAAACATTCAGTACTTC.

The V call is TRBV6-6, the J call TRBJ1-2, with D possibly matching TRBD1 (5 bases). The CDR3 runs 13 residues. Germline V gene lookup returns CDR1 MNHNY and CDR2 SVGAGI (reference sequence). The germline V and J ends were trimmed by 7 bases and 4 bases, with 13 bases remaining between them. The CDR3 protein is CASTDSHLYGYTF. CDR3 nucleotides: TGTGCCAGCACCGACAGTCATCTCTATGGCTACACCTTC.

This sequence joins TRBV18 and TRBJ2-5; D may be TRBD1 (6 bases). The germline V and J ends were trimmed by 7 bases and 2 bases, with 11 bases remaining between them. The CDR3 runs to 13 residues. The germline V gene encodes CDR1 KGHSH and CDR2 LQKENI. CDR3 region: CASLLTGQETQYF. The CDR3 DNA reads as TGTGCCAGCTTGTTGACAGGACAAGAGACCCAGTACTTC. Filled out from reference TRBV18 and TRBJ2-5, the complete variable domain reads NAGVMQNPRHLVRRRGQEARLRCSPMKGHSHVYWYRQLPEEGLKFMVYLQKENIIDESGMPKERFSAEFPKEGPSILRIQQVVRGDSAAYFCASLLTGQETQYFGPGTRLLVL.

The rearrangement uses TRBV19 and TRBJ2-2, with 7 positions matching TRBD2. V shed 1 base, J shed 4 bases, and the junction held 6 bases outside the gene matches. Germline V gene sequence: CDR1 LNHDA, CDR2 SQIVND (reference sequence). There are 16 residues in the CDR3. CDR3 amino acids: CASSIGASGITGELFF. In DNA form, the CDR3 reads TGTGCCAGTAGTATAGGGGCCAGCGGGATCACCGGGGAGCTGTTTTTT.

The rearrangement links TRBV6-5 to TRBJ1-1; D is uncertain. Germline V lookup: CDR1 MNHEY, CDR2 SVGAGI. The CDR3 spans 14 residues. V lost 4 bases, J lost 2 bases, and 11 bases lay in between. This CDR3 is CASSSPRSNTEAFF. The DNA for the CDR3 is TGTGCCAGCAGTTCCCCGCGATCAAACACTGAAGCTTTCTTT.

The chain joins TRBV6-4 to TRBJ2-3, with D perhaps TRBD2 (6 bases). This CDR3 comprises 16 residues. Between the trimmed V and J ends, which lost 0 bases and 3 bases, there was a span of 13 bases. Per germline, CDR1 MRHNA and CDR2 SNTAGT. The chain's CDR3 is CASSDSGGRVTDTQYF. The CDR3 nucleotides are TGTGCCAGCAGTGACTCCGGGGGTCGGGTGACAGATACGCAGTATTTT.

The J gene is TRBJ1-5, the V gene TRBV5-1, with D unresolved. With 2 bases removed from V and 6 bases from J, the gap between germline ends came to 9 bases. The CDR3 runs to 13 residues. Germline V gene lookup returns CDR1 SGHRS and CDR2 YFSETQ. DNA for the CDR3: TGCGCCAGCAGCTTACGCGAGGGTCAGCCCCAGCATTTT. Translation: CASSLREGQPQHF.

The chain joins TRBV11-2 to TRBJ2-7; 9 bases match TRBD2. The CDR3 is 15 amino acids. The V segment lost 4 bases and the J segment 1 base; nucleotides outside the gene matches: 5. Per germline, CDR1 SGHAT and CDR2 FQNNGV. CDR3 DNA sequence: TGTGCCAGCAGCTCCACCAGCGGGGGGTCCTACGAGCAGTACTTC. Translated, it gives CASSSTSGGSYEQYF.